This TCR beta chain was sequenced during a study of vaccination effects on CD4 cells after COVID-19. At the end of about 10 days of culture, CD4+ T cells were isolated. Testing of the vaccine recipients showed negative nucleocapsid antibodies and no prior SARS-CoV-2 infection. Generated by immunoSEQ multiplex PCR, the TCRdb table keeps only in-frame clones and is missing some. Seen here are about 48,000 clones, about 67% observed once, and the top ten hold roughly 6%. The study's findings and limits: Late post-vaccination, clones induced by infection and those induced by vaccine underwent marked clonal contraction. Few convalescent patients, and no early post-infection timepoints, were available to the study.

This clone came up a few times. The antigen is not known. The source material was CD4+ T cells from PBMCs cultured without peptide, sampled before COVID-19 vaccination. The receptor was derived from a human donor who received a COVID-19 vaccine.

The CDR3 spells CASSLFVGGGRGEQYF. DNA of the CDR3: TGTGCCAGCAGCTTGTTTGTAGGGGGAGGTCGGGGCGAGCAGTACTTC. The J gene is TRBJ2-7, the V gene TRBV5-6; D possibly matches TRBD1 or TRBD2 (6 bases each). This CDR3 contains 16 residues. Trimming shortened V by 1 base and J by 6 bases, and 20 bases separated the two germline ends. Germline V gene data show CDR1 as SGHDT and CDR2 as YYEEEE.